This T cell receptor (beta chain) was captured by sequencing in a study of breast tumors, draining lymph nodes, adjacent tissues (TCRdb year 2016). For the study in its entirety: TCR beta repertoires were compared across tumor, adjacent nontumor tissue and axillary lymph nodes obtained from breast cancer patients. The study was designed to assess the relationships and possible T-cell exchange between tumor, surrounding tissue and draining lymph node repertoires in human breast cancer. The investigation overall reported the following: A scenario in which most tumor T cells derive from the lymph node and then expand within tumor tissue was judged to be consistent with the data. The conclusion that tumor T cells originate in lymph nodes was presented as consistent with a hypothesis rather than as directly demonstrated. In luminal-like breast cancer, tumor and nontumor tissue repertoires resembled each other significantly more than in basal-like breast cancer. Tumors showed preferential V and J gene usage, and their T-cell repertoire diversity fell below that of lymph nodes yet above that of nontumor tissue.

Sequencing instrument: Illumina HiSeq 2000. Multiplex PCR amplification was used to build the TCR beta chain libraries. High-throughput sequencing was used to analyze the amplified TCR beta chain products. TCRdb ran its own pipeline on the public reads, namely fastp trimming at Q25 and MiXCR clone calling, and kept in-frame beta chains. Rows are combined by CDR3 protein, so each entry shows the most common genes and DNA. Here the sample has roughly 220,000 distinct CDR3 sequences; less than 45% occur a single time. 3% to 4.5% of the sample goes to the ten largest clones. The lymph node samples were taken from the axillary draining lymph nodes of breast cancer patients. The germline V gene (reference sequence) provides CDR1 LGHDT and CDR2 YNNKEL. Counted from cysteine to phenylalanine, this CDR3 has 12 amino acids. Just CDR3 DNA is preserved here, 36 bases in frame from base 1. V is pared back by 0 bases and J by 6 bases, with 5 bases lying between the germline termini.

Remarks on this clonotype: Its antigen specificity is not known. No base quality information exists; no much larger clone differs at one position.

Material: axillary lymph node tissue. Recombination linked TRBV3-1 to TRBJ2-5; no confident D gene assignment can be made. This TCR derives from a female donor with breast cancer. Some clones in this sample may be carry-over from other donors' samples. The CDR3 reads CASSQDIQTQYF. The nucleotide sequence reads as follows: TGTGCCAGCAGCCAAGATATACAGACCCAGTACTTC.